This T cell receptor beta chain was sequenced in a study of OX40 agonist ivuxolimab in advanced cancers. Background on the study: Patients took ivuxolimab, an agonistic anti-OX40 (CD134) antibody.

Trimming pared 3 bases from V and 5 bases from J, leaving 17 bases between. The CDR3 runs to 15 residues. CDR1 and CDR2 from the germline V gene are SGHNT and YYREEE (reference sequence). This table comes from immunoSEQ multiplex PCR, and its TCRdb copy is limited to in-frame clones, with some not included. Here the sample spans roughly 73,000 clones, just over 85% being singletons. The sample consisted of CD4+ or CD8+ T cells sorted from blood, taken in a trial of the OX40 agonist ivuxolimab. The clonotype comes from an adult with an advanced solid tumor such as melanoma, head and neck, liver or kidney cancer. J is TRBJ2-5 and V is TRBV5-4, with D possibly being TRBD1 (6 bases). The DNA for the CDR3 is TGTGCCAGCAGCTCCCCGACTGGGGGCGCGGAGACCCAGTACTTC. Protein sequence: CASSSPTGGAETQYF.